This note documents a single T cell receptor beta chain sequence. These data belong to a study of blood T cell repertoires in COVID-19. For the study at large: Acute-phase and convalescent COVID-19 samples originated in the United States, Italy and Spain. PBMCs, B-cell-depleted T cells, or T cells provided the cDNA or gDNA that made up the material.

Followed over time, Seattle patients had been enrolled while infection was active. Original methodology: Counts of nucleated cells, estimated from reference gene primer amplification, were obtained. The method was immunoSEQ multiplex PCR; TCRdb's version includes in-frame clones alone and lacks a portion of them. The V and J calls and clone size come from that table; D and trimming were worked out from the DNA. The sample holds around 37,000 clones, about two thirds seen once. The ends lost 5 bases at V and 2 bases at J; junction bases unmatched: 9. The germline V gene has CDR1 LNHDA and CDR2 SQIVND (reference sequence). The CDR3 sequence is 15 residues long.

What was sequenced was peripheral blood. This receptor was identified in a man aged 65-85 years with COVID-19, enrolled during active disease. J is TRBJ2-7 and V is TRBV19, with 7 bases matching TRBD1. The CDR3 here is CASSPMGQPPYEQYF. For the CDR3, the DNA is TGTGCCAGTAGTCCCATGGGACAGCCCCCCTACGAGCAGTACTTC. Based on the CDR3 plus reference TRBV19 and TRBJ2-7, the full variable domain is DGGITQSPKYLFRKEGQNVTLSCEQNLNHDAMYWYRQDPGQGLRLIYYSQIVNDFQKGDIAEGYSVSREKKESFPLTVTSAQKNPTAFYLCASSPMGQPPYEQYFGPGTRLTVT.